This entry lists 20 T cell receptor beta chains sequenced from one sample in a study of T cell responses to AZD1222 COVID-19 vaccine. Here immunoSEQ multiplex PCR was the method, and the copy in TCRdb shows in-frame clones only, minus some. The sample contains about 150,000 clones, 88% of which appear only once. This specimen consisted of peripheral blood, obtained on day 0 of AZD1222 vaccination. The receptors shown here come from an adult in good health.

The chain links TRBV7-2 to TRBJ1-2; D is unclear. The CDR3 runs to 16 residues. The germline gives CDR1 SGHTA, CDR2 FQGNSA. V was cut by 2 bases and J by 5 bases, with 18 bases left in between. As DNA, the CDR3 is TGTGCCAGCAGCTTAATCTCTCGGTACTCAACTTATGGCTACACCTTC. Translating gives CASSLISRYSTYGYTF.

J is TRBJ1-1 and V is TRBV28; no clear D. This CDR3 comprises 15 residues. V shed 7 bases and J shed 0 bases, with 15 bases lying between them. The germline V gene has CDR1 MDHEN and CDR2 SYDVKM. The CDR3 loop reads CASTWTPFMNTEAFF. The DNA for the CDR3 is TGTGCCAGCACCTGGACCCCGTTCATGAACACTGAAGCTTTCTTT.

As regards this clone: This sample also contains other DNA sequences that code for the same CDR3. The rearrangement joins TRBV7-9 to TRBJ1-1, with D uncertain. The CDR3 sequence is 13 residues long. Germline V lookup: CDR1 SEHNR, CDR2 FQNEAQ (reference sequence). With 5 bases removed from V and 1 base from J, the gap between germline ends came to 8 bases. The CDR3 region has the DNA TGTGCCAGCAGCCCCACCGCGAACACTGAAGCTTTCTTT. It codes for CASSPTANTEAFF.

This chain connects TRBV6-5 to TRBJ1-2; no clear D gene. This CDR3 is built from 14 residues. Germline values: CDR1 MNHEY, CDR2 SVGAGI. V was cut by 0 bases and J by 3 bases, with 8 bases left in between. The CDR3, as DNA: TGTGCCAGCAGTTACTCGAGGATAGACTATGGCTACACCTTC. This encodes CASSYSRIDYGYTF.

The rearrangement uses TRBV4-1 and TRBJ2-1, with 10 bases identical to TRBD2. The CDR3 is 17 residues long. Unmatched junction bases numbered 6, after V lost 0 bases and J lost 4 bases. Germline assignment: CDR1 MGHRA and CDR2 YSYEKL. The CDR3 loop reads CASSQDSLAGDYNEQFF. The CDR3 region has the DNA TGCGCCAGCAGCCAAGATTCGCTAGCGGGGGATTACAATGAGCAGTTCTTC.

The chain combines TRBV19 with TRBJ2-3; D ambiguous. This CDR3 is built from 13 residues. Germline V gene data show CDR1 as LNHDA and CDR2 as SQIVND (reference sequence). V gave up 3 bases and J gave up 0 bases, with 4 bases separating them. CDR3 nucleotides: TGTGCCAGTAGTATGCTAAGCACAGATACGCAGTATTTT. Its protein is CASSMLSTDTQYF. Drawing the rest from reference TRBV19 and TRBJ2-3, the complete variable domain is DGGITQSPKYLFRKEGQNVTLSCEQNLNHDAMYWYRQDPGQGLRLIYYSQIVNDFQKGDIAEGYSVSREKKESFPLTVTSAQKNPTAFYLCASSMLSTDTQYFGPGTRLTVL.

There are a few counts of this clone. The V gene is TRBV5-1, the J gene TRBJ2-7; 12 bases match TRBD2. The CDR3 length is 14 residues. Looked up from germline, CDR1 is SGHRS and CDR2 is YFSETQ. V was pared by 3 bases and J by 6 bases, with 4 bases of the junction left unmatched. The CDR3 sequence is CASSSSGGAGEQYF. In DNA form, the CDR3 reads TGCGCCAGCAGCTCTAGCGGGGGGGCTGGCGAGCAGTACTTC.

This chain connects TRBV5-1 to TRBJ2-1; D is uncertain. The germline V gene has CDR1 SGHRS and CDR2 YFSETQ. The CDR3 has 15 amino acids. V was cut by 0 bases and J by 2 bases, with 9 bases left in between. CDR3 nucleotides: TGCGCCAGCAGCTTGGCGGGTTCCCCCTACAATGAGCAGTTCTTC. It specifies CASSLAGSPYNEQFF. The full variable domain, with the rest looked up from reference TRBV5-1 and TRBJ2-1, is KAGVTQTPRYLIKTRGQQVTLSCSPISGHRSVSWYQQTPGQGLQFLFEYFSETQRNKGNFPGRFSGRQFSNSRSEMNVSTLELGDSALYLCASSLAGSPYNEQFFGPGTRLTVL.

The chain's CDR3 is CASSPGVYNSPLHF. For the CDR3, the DNA is TGTGCCAGCAGCCCCGGGGTCTATAATTCACCCCTCCACTTT. The V gene is TRBV7-2, the J gene TRBJ1-6, with D hard to call. V was pared by 5 bases and J by 3 bases, with 8 bases between. Germline-derived CDR1 and CDR2 are SGHTA and FQGNSA. This CDR3 is 14 amino acids long. Full variable domain (outside the CDR3, taken from reference TRBV7-2 and TRBJ1-6): GAGVSQSPSNKVTEKGKDVELRCDPISGHTALYWYRQSLGQGLEFLIYFQGNSAPDKSGLPSDRFSAERTGGSVSTLTIQRTQQEDSAVYLCASSPGVYNSPLHFGNGTRLTVT.

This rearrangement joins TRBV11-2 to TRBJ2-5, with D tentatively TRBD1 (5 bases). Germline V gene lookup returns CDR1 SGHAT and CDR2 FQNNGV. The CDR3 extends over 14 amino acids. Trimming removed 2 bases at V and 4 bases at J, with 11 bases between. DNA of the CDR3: TGTGCCAGCAGCTTAAGGGGCAGTGGAGAGACCCAGTACTTC. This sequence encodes CASSLRGSGETQYF.

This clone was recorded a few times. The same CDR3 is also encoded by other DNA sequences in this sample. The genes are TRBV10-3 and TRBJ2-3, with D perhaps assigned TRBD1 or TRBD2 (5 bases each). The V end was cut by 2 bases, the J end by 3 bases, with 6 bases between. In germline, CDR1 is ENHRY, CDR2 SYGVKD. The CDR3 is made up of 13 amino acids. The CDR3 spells CAISEGGTDTQYF. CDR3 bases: TGTGCCATCAGTGAGGGGGGTACAGATACGCAGTATTTT.

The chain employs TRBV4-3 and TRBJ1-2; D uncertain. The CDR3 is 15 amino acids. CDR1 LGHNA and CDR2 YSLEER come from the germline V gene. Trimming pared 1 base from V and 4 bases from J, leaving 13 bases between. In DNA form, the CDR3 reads TGCGCCAGCAGCCAAGTTCGGGGAGAGACCTATGGCTACACCTTC. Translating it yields CASSQVRGETYGYTF.

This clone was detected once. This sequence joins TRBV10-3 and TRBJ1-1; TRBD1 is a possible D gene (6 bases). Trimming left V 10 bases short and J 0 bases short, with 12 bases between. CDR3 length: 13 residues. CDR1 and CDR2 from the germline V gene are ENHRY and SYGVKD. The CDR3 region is CATQTGLNTEAFF. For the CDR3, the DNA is TGTGCCACCCAGACAGGTCTGAACACTGAAGCTTTCTTT.

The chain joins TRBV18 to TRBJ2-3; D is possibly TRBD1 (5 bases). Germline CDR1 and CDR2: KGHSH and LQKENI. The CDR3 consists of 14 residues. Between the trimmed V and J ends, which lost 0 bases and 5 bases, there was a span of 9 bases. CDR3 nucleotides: TGTGCCAGCTCACCACCGACAGTCCGAGATACGCAGTATTTT. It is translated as CASSPPTVRDTQYF.

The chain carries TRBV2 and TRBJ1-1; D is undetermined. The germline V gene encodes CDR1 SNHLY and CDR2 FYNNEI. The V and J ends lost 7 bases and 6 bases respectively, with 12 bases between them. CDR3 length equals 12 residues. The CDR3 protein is CASTVGDSEAFF. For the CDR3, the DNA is TGTGCCAGCACTGTGGGAGATTCTGAAGCTTTCTTT. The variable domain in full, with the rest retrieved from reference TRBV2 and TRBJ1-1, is EPEVTQTPSHQVTQMGQEVILRCVPISNHLYFYWYRQILGQKVEFLVSFYNNEISEKSEIFDDQFSVERPDGSNFTLKIRSTKLEDSAMYFCASTVGDSEAFFGQGTRLTVV.

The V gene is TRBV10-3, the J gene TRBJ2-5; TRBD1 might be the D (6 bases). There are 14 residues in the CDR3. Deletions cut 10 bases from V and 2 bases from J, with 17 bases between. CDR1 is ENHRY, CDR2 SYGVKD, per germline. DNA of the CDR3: TGTGCCACCAGCTACGACAGGCGACAAGAGACCCAGTACTTC. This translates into CATSYDRRQETQYF.

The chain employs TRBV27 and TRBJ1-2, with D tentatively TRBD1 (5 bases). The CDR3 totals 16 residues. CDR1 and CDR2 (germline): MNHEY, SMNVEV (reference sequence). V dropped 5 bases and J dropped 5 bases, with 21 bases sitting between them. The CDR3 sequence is CASSRPGSLWGYGYTF. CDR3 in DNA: TGTGCCAGCAGTCGCCCCGGGTCTCTCTGGGGGTATGGCTACACCTTC.

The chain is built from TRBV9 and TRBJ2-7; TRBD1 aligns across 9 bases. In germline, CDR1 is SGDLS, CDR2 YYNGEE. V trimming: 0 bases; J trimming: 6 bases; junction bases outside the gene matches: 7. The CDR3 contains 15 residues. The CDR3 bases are TGTGCCAGCAGCGTAGCTGAGACAGGGGGTGCCGAGCAGTACTTC. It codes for CASSVAETGGAEQYF.

As DNA, the CDR3 is TGCGCCAGCAGCCCGGACGGACGAGCAGACACTGAAGCTTTCTTT. Translated, it gives CASSPDGRADTEAFF. This chain joins TRBV5-1 and TRBJ1-1; D gene unclear. With 4 bases removed from V and 3 bases from J, the gap between germline ends came to 16 bases. The CDR3 has 15 residues. Germline-derived CDR1 and CDR2 are SGHRS and YFSETQ.

CDR3: CASSYRGFQPQHF. For the CDR3, the DNA is TGTGCCAGCAGTTACAGAGGGTTTCAGCCCCAGCATTTT. The rearrangement uses TRBV6-2 or TRBV6-3 and TRBJ1-5; D not certain. This CDR3 region has 13 residues. Germline CDR1 and CDR2: MNHEY and SVGEGT. V lost 2 bases, J lost 6 bases, and 8 bases lay in between.